The rows below give T cell receptor beta chains drawn from one sample of a study of blood T cell repertoires in COVID-19. The table came from immunoSEQ multiplex PCR; TCRdb's copy has only in-frame clones and leaves some out. The sample consists of hundreds of thousands of clones, approximately 86% of them appearing once. The sequenced sample was PBMCs or T cells enriched from blood (not recorded which). All receptors derive from a woman in her 30s who had been exposed to COVID-19. CDR3s include the opening cysteine and the closing phenylalanine or tryptophan. D genes are given only for firm matches. A row's size may be missing; if present it is once, few, many or a size class.

TRBV10-3,TRBJ1-5,NA,NA,TGTGCCATCAGTGGGACAGAAGTCCAGCCCCAGCATTTT,CAISGTEVQPQHF
TRBV3-1/TRBV3-2,TRBJ1-2,NA,NA,TGTGCCAGCAGCCAAGATCAGGGGCAAACGGGGTATGGCTACACCTTC,CASSQDQGQTGYGYTF
TRBV2,TRBJ1-1,NA,NA,TGTGCAGCGCTCCGTAGGATGAAGACAGGGAACACTGAAGCTTTCTTT,CAALRRMKTGNTEAFF
TRBV24-1,TRBJ1-2,TRBD1,NA,TGTGCCACCAGTGACGGACAGGGATGGAACTATGGCTACACCTTC,CATSDGQGWNYGYTF
TRBV6-1,TRBJ1-2,NA,NA,TGTGCCAGCAGTGACAGGACAGAGATCTATGGCTACACCTTC,CASSDRTEIYGYTF
TRBV2,TRBJ2-3,NA,NA,TGTGCCAGCAGACACGACGTTGGACAGAACACAGATACGCAGTATTTT,CASRHDVGQNTDTQYF
TRBV9,TRBJ1-2,NA,NA,TGTGCCAGCAGCGTAGCTGGGACAACTAACTATGGCTACACCTTC,CASSVAGTTNYGYTF
TRBV10-2,TRBJ2-7,TRBD1,NA,TGCGCCAGCAGTGAGAGGGGACAGGGACGATCCTACGAGCAGTACTTC,CASSERGQGRSYEQYF
TRBV28,TRBJ2-7,TRBD1,NA,TGTGCCCGCGGCACCCGACAGGGGTTGAACGAGCAGTACTTC,CARGTRQGLNEQYF
TRBV25-1,TRBJ2-7,NA,NA,TGTGCCAGCAGTGAATTTAAGGCAGGGTCGGGCGAGCAGTACTTC,CASSEFKAGSGEQYF
TRBV5-1,TRBJ2-1,NA,NA,TGCGCCAGCAGCTTGGGGGCAGGGCCATCCTACAATGAGCAGTTCTTC,CASSLGAGPSYNEQFF
TRBV4-1,TRBJ2-3,TRBD2,NA,TGCGCCAGCAGCCAAGGAGGAGCGGGGGGTAGCACAGATACGCAGTATTTT,CASSQGGAGGSTDTQYF
TRBV7-9,TRBJ2-7,NA,NA,TGTGCCAGCAGCTTACACTACGAGCAGTACTTC,CASSLHYEQYF
TRBV9,TRBJ1-5,NA,NA,TGTGCCAGCAGCGTAGGAGGGAGGGATCAGCCCCAGCATTTT,CASSVGGRDQPQHF
TRBV18,TRBJ2-3,NA,NA,TGTGCCAGCTCACCACCGAGTAACGCCGTGAATACGCAGTATTTT,CASSPPSNAVNTQYF
TRBV5-5,TRBJ1-2,TRBD1,once,TGTGCCAGCAGCTTGGTTTCATGGGACAGGGTAGATTATGGCTACACCTTC,CASSLVSWDRVDYGYTF
TRBV20-1,TRBJ1-5,NA,NA,TGCAGTGCTAGTTTCGGAGATTATAGCAATCAGCCCCAGCATTTT,CSASFGDYSNQPQHF
TRBV11-3,TRBJ2-7,TRBD1,once,TGTGCCAGCACCCAGTGGGGGACAGGCGGCGAGCAGTACTTC,CASTQWGTGGEQYF
TRBV18,TRBJ1-2,TRBD1,NA,TGTGCCAGCTCACCAGATCCACAGGGGAACTATGGCTACACCTTC,CASSPDPQGNYGYTF
TRBV6-5,TRBJ1-2,NA,once,TGTGCCAGCAGTTACTCTCGGCAGGTTTCTAACTATGGCTACACCTTC,CASSYSRQVSNYGYTF
TRBV5-1,TRBJ2-1,NA,few,TGCGCCAGCAGCTACGACATTTACAATGAGCAGTTCTTC,CASSYDIYNEQFF
TRBV30,TRBJ2-3,TRBD2,NA,TGTGCCGCGACTAGCGGGGGGGGTGGCAATACGCAGTATTTT,CAATSGGGGNTQYF
TRBV20-1,TRBJ1-1,NA,NA,TGCAGTGCTAGTGAGTCGGGTATTCAAGTTTTCTTT,CSASESGIQVFF
TRBV15,TRBJ1-2,NA,once,TGTGCCACCAGCAGAGAACCGGGTGCAGCTAACTATGGCTACACCTTC,CATSREPGAANYGYTF
TRBV19,TRBJ2-7,TRBD1,NA,TGTGCCAGTAGTGAGACAGGGCAAGAATCCTACGAGCAGTACTTC,CASSETGQESYEQYF
TRBV3-1/TRBV3-2,TRBJ1-4,TRBD1,once,TGTGCCAGCAGCCCAGGGGGCGTCTCCGAAAAACTGTTTTTT,CASSPGGVSEKLFF
TRBV5-1,TRBJ2-5,TRBD2,NA,TGCGCCAGCAGCTTGGTGACTAGCGGGGGGGTTTTTCAAGAGACCCAGTACTTC,CASSLVTSGGVFQETQYF
TRBV10-3,TRBJ2-3,NA,NA,TGTGCCATCAGCTTAAGTACTCGCACAGATACGCAGTATTTT,CAISLSTRTDTQYF
TRBV4-2,TRBJ1-1,TRBD1,NA,TGTGCCAGCAGCCAAGATTGGGACAGGGGGCATGTAATTGGAGCTTTCTTT,CASSQDWDRGHVIGAFF
TRBV4-1,TRBJ1-6,NA,NA,TGCGCCAGCAGCCAAGATCGTGTGCAGGATAATTCACCCCTCCACTTT,CASSQDRVQDNSPLHF
TRBV6-5,TRBJ1-2,NA,NA,TGTGCCAGCAGCGCCTCGTCGGAGAACTATGGCTACACCTTC,CASSASSENYGYTF
TRBV30,TRBJ2-7,TRBD1,NA,TGTGCCTGGACCCAAACCGGGACAGGGAAGACAAACTCCTACGAGCAGTACTTC,CAWTQTGTGKTNSYEQYF
TRBV3-1/TRBV3-2,TRBJ2-2,TRBD1,NA,TGTGCCAGCAGCCAAATGACAGGGGTTACCGGGGAGCTGTTTTTT,CASSQMTGVTGELFF
TRBV18,TRBJ1-2,TRBD1,NA,TGTGCCAGCTCACCAGCGGGAGGGGGCCTTAACTATGGCTACACCTTC,CASSPAGGGLNYGYTF
TRBV5-6,TRBJ1-2,TRBD1,NA,TGTGCCAGCAGCTTTTATTCTGGGACAGGAGAGCAGGGCTACACCTTC,CASSFYSGTGEQGYTF
TRBV12-3/TRBV12-4,TRBJ1-1,NA,NA,TGTGCCAGCAGTCTAAGGGGGGGGACTGAAGCTTTCTTT,CASSLRGGTEAFF
TRBV7-2,TRBJ1-2,NA,few,TGTGCCAGCAGTTTCGGACTACTCTATGGCTACACCTTC,CASSFGLLYGYTF
TRBV5-5,TRBJ2-6,NA,once,TGTGCCAGCAGCTTGGTCGGAGGGGCCAACCTCTTCTCTGGGGCCAACGTCCTGACTTTC,CASSLVGGANLFSGANVLTF
TRBV6-5,TRBJ1-6,TRBD1,NA,TGTGCCAGCAGACAGACCAGGGGGAATTCACCCCTCCACTTT,CASRQTRGNSPLHF
TRBV11-2,TRBJ1-5,TRBD1,medium-sized,TGTGCCAGCAGCTTTCGGGGACAGGGAGATAGCAATCAGCCCCAGCATTTT,CASSFRGQGDSNQPQHF
TRBV24-1,TRBJ1-2,TRBD1,NA,TGTGCCACCAGTGAAAGACAGGGGAATATCTATGGCTACACCTTC,CATSERQGNIYGYTF
TRBV6-2/TRBV6-3,TRBJ2-3,TRBD2,NA,TGTGCCAGCAGTTACATTGGTAGCGGGGGACTAAGCACAGATACGCAGTATTTT,CASSYIGSGGLSTDTQYF
TRBV2,TRBJ1-2,TRBD1,NA,TGTGCCAGCAGTGACGACAGGGATTTGTTTGACTATGGCTACACCTTC,CASSDDRDLFDYGYTF
TRBV5-1,TRBJ2-1,NA,many,TGCGCCAGCCGCGGGGATTACAATGAGCAGTTCTTC,CASRGDYNEQFF
TRBV19,TRBJ2-5,TRBD1,once,TGTGCCAGTAGTATGGCCGGGACAGGGAGAGAGACCCAGTACTTC,CASSMAGTGRETQYF